This T cell receptor beta chain was recorded in a study of OX40 agonist ivuxolimab in advanced cancers. The CDR3 is 13 amino acids. The V segment lost 2 bases and the J segment 12 bases; nucleotides outside the gene matches: 5. The germline CDR1 and CDR2 sequences are MDHEN and SYDVKM. The table came from immunoSEQ multiplex PCR; TCRdb's copy has only in-frame clones and leaves some out. The data contain about 36,000 clones, around 80% of them singletons. The V gene is TRBV28, the J gene TRBJ1-3; TRBD1 matches at 9 bases. This sample comprised CD4+ or CD8+ T cells sorted from blood, obtained in a trial of the OX40 agonist ivuxolimab. The TCR sequence derives from an adult with an advanced solid tumor such as melanoma, head and neck, liver or kidney cancer. CDR3 protein: CASSLDRGGHIYF. DNA of the CDR3: TGTGCCAGCAGTTTAGACAGGGGGGGGCACATATATTTT.